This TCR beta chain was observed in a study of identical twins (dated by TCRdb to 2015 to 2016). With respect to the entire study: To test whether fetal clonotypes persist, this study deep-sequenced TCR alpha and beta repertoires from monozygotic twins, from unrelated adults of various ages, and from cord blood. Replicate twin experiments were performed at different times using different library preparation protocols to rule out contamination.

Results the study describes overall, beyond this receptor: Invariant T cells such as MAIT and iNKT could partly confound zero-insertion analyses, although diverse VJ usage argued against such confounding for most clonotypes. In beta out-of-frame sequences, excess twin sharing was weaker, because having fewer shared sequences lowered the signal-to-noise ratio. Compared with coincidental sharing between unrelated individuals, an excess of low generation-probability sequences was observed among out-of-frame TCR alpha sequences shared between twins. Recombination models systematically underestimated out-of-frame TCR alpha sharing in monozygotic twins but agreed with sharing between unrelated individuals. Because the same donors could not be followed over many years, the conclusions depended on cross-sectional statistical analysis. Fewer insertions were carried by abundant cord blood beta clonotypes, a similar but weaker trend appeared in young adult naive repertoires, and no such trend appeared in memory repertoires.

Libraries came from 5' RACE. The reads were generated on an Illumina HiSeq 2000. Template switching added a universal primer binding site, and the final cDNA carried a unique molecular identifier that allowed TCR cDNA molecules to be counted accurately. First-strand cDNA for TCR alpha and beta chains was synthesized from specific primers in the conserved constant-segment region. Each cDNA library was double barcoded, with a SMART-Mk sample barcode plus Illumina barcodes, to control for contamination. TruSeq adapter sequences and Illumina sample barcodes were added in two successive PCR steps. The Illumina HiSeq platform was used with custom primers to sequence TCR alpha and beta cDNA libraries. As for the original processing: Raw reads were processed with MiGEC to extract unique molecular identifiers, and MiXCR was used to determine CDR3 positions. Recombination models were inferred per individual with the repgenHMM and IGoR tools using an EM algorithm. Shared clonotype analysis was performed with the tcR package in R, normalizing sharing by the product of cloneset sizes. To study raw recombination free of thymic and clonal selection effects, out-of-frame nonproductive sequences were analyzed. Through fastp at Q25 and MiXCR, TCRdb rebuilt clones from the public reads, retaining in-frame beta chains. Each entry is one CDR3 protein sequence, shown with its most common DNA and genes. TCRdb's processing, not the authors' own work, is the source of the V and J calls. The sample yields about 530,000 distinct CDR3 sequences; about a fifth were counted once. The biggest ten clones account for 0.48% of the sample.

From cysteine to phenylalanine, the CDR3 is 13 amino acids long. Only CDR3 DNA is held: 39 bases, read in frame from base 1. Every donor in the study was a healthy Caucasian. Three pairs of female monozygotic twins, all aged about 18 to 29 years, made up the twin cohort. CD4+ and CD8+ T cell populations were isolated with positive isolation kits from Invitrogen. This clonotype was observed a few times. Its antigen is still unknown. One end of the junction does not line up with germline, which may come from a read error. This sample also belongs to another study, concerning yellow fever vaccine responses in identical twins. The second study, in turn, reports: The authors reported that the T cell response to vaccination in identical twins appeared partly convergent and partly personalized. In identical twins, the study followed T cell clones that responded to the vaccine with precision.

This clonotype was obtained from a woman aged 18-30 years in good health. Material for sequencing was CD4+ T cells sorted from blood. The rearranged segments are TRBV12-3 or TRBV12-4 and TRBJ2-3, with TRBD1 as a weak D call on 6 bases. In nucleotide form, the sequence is TGTGCCAGCAGTTTAGTCCCACTTGGGGCAGGGGAATTT. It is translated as CASSLVPLGAGEF.